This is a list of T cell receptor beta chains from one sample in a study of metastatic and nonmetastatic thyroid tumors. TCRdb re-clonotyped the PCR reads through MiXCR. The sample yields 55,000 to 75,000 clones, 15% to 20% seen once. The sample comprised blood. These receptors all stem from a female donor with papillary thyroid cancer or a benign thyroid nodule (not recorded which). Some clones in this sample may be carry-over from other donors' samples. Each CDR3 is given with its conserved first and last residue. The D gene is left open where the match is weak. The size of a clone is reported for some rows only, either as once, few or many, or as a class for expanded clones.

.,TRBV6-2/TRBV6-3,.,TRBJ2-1,CATEGGTLMNNEQFF,TGTGCCACCGAGGGAGGGACACTGATGAACAATGAGCAGTTCTTC
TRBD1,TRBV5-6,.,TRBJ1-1,CASSLGTGRITEAFF,TGTGCCAGCAGCTTAGGGACAGGGCGGATCACTGAAGCTTTCTTT
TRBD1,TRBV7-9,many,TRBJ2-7,CASSSGPGGIYEQYF,TGTGCCAGCAGCTCCGGTCCAGGGGGCATATACGAGCAGTACTTC
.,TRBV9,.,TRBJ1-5,CASSGEGSNQPQHF,TGTGCCAGCAGCGGAGAGGGGAGCAATCAGCCCCAGCATTTT
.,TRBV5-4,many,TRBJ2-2,CASSSGGVAGELFF,TGTGCCAGCAGCTCAGGTGGCGTCGCCGGGGAGCTGTTTTTT
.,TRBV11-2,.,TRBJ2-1,CASSLERGWAEQFF,TGTGCCAGCAGCTTAGAGCGGGGTTGGGCTGAGCAGTTCTTC
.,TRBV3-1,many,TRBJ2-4,CASSGALVLAKNIQYF,TGTGCCAGCAGCGGCGCACTAGTTCTAGCCAAAAACATTCAGTACTTC
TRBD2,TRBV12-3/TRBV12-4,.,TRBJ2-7,CASSSGTSDEQYF,TGTGCCAGCAGTTCCGGGACTAGCGACGAGCAGTACTTC
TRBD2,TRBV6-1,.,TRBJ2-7,CASSPQTSGSYEQYF,TGTGCCAGCAGTCCTCAAACCAGCGGGAGTTACGAGCAGTACTTC
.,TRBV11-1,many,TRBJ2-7,CASSLYGGDREVEQYF,TGTGCCAGCAGCTTATACGGGGGGGACAGGGAAGTCGAGCAGTACTTC
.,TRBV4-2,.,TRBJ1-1,CASSRLTSGTEAFF,TGTGCCAGCAGCCGCCTCACTTCGGGCACTGAAGCTTTCTTT
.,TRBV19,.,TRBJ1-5,CASIISRDGRNQPQHF,TGTGCCAGTATTATCAGCAGGGACGGTCGTAATCAGCCCCAGCATTTT
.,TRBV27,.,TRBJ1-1,CASSKVGGSGTEAFF,TGTGCCAGCTCCAAAGTGGGGGGCTCTGGTACTGAAGCTTTCTTT
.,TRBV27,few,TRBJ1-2,CASSSGPPGTPSNYGYTF,TGTGCCAGCAGTTCAGGACCACCCGGGACACCCTCTAACTATGGCTACACCTTC
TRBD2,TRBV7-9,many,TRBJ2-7,CASSGLAGAYEQYF,TGTGCCAGCAGCGGACTAGCGGGAGCCTACGAGCAGTACTTC
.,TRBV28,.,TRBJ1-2,CASSFRDRNYGYTF,TGTGCCAGCAGTTTCCGCGACAGGAACTATGGCTACACCTTC
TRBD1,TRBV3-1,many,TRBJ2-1,CASSQGQDNEQFF,TGTGCCAGCAGCCAGGGACAGGACAATGAGCAGTTCTTC
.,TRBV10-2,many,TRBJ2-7,CASSDPGIEQYF,TGCGCCAGCAGCGACCCTGGGATCGAGCAGTACTTC
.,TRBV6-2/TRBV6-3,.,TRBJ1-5,CASSYEAGWNQPQHF,TGTGCCAGCAGTTACGAGGCCGGCTGGAATCAGCCCCAGCATTTT
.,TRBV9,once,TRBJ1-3,CASSVVGARGNTIYF,TGTGCCAGCAGCGTAGTAGGGGCGCGTGGAAACACCATATATTTT
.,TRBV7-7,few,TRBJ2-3,CAGSSGDTQYF,TGTGCTGGCAGCTCAGGAGATACGCAGTATTTT
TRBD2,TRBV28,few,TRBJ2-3,CASTSWGRAGGDTQYF,TGTGCCAGCACCTCGTGGGGACGGGCGGGAGGAGATACGCAGTATTTT
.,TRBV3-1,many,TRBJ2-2,CASSQWRELFF,TGTGCCAGCAGCCAATGGCGGGAGCTGTTTTTT
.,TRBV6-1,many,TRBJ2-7,CASSVTGASAAYEQYF,TGTGCCAGCAGCGTAACGGGGGCTAGCGCGGCCTACGAGCAGTACTTC
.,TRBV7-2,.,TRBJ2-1,CASSLAGEYFYNEQFF,TGTGCCAGCAGCTTAGCAGGAGAGTACTTCTACAATGAGCAGTTCTTC
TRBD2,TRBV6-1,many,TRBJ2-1,CASSGLSGRAGEQFF,TGTGCCAGCAGTGGGCTAAGCGGGAGGGCGGGTGAGCAGTTCTTC
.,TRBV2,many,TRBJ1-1,CASMALGDTEAFF,TGTGCCAGCATGGCCCTAGGGGACACTGAAGCTTTCTTT
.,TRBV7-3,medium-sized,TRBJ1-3,CASSIDSGNTIYF,TGTGCCAGCAGCATCGACTCTGGAAACACCATATATTTT
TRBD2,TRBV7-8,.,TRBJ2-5,CASSPVGGGRTAETQYF,TGTGCCAGCAGCCCGGTGGGCGGGGGGCGGACGGCAGAGACCCAGTACTTC
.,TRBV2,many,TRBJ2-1,CASSSRGNEQFF,TGTGCCAGCAGTTCAAGGGGCAATGAGCAGTTCTTC
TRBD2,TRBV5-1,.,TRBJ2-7,CASSKEAGGLCDEQYF,TGCGCCAGCAGCAAAGAAGCGGGAGGTCTCTGTGACGAGCAGTACTTC
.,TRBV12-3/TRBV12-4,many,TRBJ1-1,CASTTQGDTEAFF,TGTGCCAGCACCACTCAGGGAGACACTGAAGCTTTCTTT
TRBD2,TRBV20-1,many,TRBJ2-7,CSAWTSGNYEQYF,TGCAGTGCTTGGACTAGCGGGAACTACGAGCAGTACTTC
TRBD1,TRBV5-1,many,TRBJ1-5,CASSPGQGDQPQHF,TGCGCCAGCAGCCCTGGACAGGGCGATCAGCCCCAGCATTTT
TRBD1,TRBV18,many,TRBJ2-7,CASSPQGDSYEQYF,TGTGCCAGCTCACCGCAAGGGGACAGTTACGAGCAGTACTTC
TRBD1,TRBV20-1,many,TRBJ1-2,CSPTGPYLDGYTF,TGCAGTCCGACAGGGCCATACTTGGATGGCTACACCTTC
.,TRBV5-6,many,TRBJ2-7,CASSPGTLYEQYF,TGTGCCAGCAGCCCCGGGACACTCTACGAGCAGTACTTC
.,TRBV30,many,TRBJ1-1,CRGGDTEAFF,TGTCGGGGGGGTGACACTGAAGCTTTCTTT
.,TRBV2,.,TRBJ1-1,CASSYAGSEAFF,TGTGCCAGCAGTTACGCGGGGTCTGAAGCTTTCTTT
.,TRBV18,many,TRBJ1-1,CASSSLWTEAFF,TGTGCCAGCTCATCTTTGTGGACTGAAGCTTTCTTT
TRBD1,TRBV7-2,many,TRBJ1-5,CASSLRQGGQPQHF,TGTGCCAGCAGTCTTAGACAGGGAGGACAGCCCCAGCATTTT
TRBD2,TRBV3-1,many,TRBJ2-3,CASSQGTSGRLTDTQYF,TGTGCCAGCAGCCAAGGGACTAGCGGGAGGCTCACAGATACGCAGTATTTT
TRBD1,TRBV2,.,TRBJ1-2,CASRERTGARYGYTF,TGTGCCAGCAGGGAACGGACAGGGGCCCGATATGGCTACACCTTC
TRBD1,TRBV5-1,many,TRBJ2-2,CASLTGTGRTGELFF,TGCGCCAGCTTAACCGGGACAGGGAGGACCGGGGAGCTGTTTTTT
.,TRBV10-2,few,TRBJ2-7,CSSSVLVTYEQYF,TGCTCCAGCAGTGTCCTGGTAACCTACGAGCAGTACTTC
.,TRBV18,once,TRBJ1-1,CASSPPNRQNTEAFF,TGTGCCAGCTCACCACCCAACAGACAGAACACTGAAGCTTTCTTT
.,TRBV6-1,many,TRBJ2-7,CATERFSRHRSYEQYF,TGTGCCACCGAACGGTTCAGCAGACATCGCTCCTACGAGCAGTACTTC
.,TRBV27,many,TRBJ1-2,CASSLAGWNYGYTF,TGTGCCAGCAGTTTGGCAGGGTGGAACTATGGCTACACCTTC
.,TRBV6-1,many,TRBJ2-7,CASSAAYEQYF,TGTGCCAGCAGTGCCGCCTACGAGCAGTACTTC
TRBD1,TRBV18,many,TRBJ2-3,CASSPTQGAVADTQYF,TGTGCCAGCTCACCTACGCAGGGGGCCGTTGCAGATACGCAGTATTTT
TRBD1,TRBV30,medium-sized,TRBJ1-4,CACRQGGGEKLFF,TGTGCCTGCAGACAGGGCGGTGGAGAAAAACTGTTTTTT
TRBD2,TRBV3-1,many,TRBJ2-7,CASSQGGSLTYEQYF,TGTGCCAGCAGCCAAGGCGGGAGTCTCACCTACGAGCAGTACTTC
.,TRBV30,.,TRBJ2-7,CAWSREYEQYF,TGTGCCTGGAGTAGGGAGTACGAGCAGTACTTC
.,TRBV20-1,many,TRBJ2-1,CSASLTGILGINEQFF,TGCAGTGCTAGTTTGACGGGAATTCTTGGCATAAATGAGCAGTTCTTC
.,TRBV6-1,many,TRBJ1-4,CASSDRVATNEKLFF,TGTGCCAGCAGTGACAGGGTTGCAACTAATGAAAAACTGTTTTTT